The present T cell receptor beta chain was sequenced within a study of shared clonotypes between healthy human individuals. Germline values: CDR1 LGHNA, CDR2 YNFKEQ. With 0 bases clipped from V and 2 bases from J, the junction kept 9 bases outside the gene matches. This CDR3 spans 18 amino acids. Produced via immunoSEQ multiplex PCR; TCRdb's table is partial and in-frame only. The table lists approximately 2,000,000 clones, 93% of them singletons. It was CD45RO-negative cells, positively selected for CCR7, that made up naive CD8 cells, with terminally differentiated effector memory CD45RA+ cells excluded.

The sample taken for sequencing was naive CD8+ T cells from PBMCs. This clonotype originated in a man younger than 35 in good health. Some clones in this sample may be carry-over from other donors' samples. This chain uses TRBV4-2 with TRBJ1-5; 8 bases match TRBD1. The CDR3 region has the DNA TGTGCCAGCAGCCAAGATGCCAGGGGGCGACAGGGCAATCAGCCCCAGCATTTT. Protein: CASSQDARGRQGNQPQHF.